The subject of this entry is one TCR beta chain. As yet, its antigen is unknown. This specimen comes from a study of blood T cells in healthy people across ages. Points from the study as a whole: The study found more naive CD4+ cells and higher diversity in long-lived than aged donors.

The authors ran a second PCR of 7 to 11 cycles using a sample-barcoded 5' primer and a J-beta primer mix. Per sample, CDR3-containing paired-end reads numbered at least 2.5 million. TCRdb analysed the 5' RACE reads with MiXCR anew, one entry per CDR3 protein. The sample contains hundreds of thousands of distinct CDR3 sequences, 24% of which appear only once. Germline CDR1 reads MNHNY; CDR2 reads SVGAGI (reference sequence). CDR3 length: 11 amino acids. Trimming took off 3 bases at V and 9 bases at J, with 8 bases between the two ends. This sample also appeared in a second study, on T cells of mothers and their children. This second study says: Per 15 ul, 1.5 ug of RNA was used, with all extracted RNA going into cDNA synthesis. An overlap that was slightly higher, though non-significant, was seen in related mother-child pairs versus unrelated pairs.

Material for sequencing was blood. The receptor comes from a boy younger than 18 in good health. The chain is built from TRBV6-6 and TRBJ1-1; the D gene is possibly TRBD1 (6 bases). The chain's CDR3 is CASSYQGKAFF. The CDR3 DNA follows: TGTGCCAGCAGTTATCAGGGGAAAGCTTTCTTT.